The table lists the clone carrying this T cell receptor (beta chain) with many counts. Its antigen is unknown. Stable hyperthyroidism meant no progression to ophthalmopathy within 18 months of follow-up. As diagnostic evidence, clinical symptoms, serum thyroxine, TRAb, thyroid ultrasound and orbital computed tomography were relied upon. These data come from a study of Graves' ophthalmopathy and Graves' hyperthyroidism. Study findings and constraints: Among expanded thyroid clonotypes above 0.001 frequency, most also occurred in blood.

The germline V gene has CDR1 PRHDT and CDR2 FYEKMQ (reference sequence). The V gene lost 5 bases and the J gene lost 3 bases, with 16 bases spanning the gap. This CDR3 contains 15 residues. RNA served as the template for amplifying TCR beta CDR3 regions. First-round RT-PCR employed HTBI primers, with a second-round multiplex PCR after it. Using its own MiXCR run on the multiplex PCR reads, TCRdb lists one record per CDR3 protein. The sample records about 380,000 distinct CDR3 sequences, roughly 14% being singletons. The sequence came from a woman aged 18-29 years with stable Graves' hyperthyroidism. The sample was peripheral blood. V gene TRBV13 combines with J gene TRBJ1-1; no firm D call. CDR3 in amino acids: CASSDSSGIYTEAFF. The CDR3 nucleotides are TGTGCCAGCAGCGACTCTTCCGGGATTTACACTGAAGCTTTCTTT.